Each of the 22 T cell receptor beta chains below was sequenced from the same sample in a study of identical twins. TCRdb reprocessed the 5' RACE reads with MiXCR, giving one entry per CDR3 protein. There are under 900,000 distinct CDR3 sequences in the sample; roughly 18% occur only once, and 10% to 15% lies in the top ten. This same sample was also part of a study on T cells expressing NK-cell markers.

Sequences were obtained from PBMCs. Receptor source: a woman aged 18-29 years in good health.

This clonotype was detected a few times. The chain links TRBV4-3 to TRBJ2-1; tentative D call: TRBD2 (6 bases). The CDR3 contains 18 residues. V lost 0 bases and J 4 bases, leaving 19 bases between the germline ends. The germline CDR1 and CDR2 sequences are LGHNA and YSLEER. CDR3 residues: CASSQDPLRGGFYNEQFF. The CDR3 DNA reads as TGCGCCAGCAGCCAAGATCCGTTGCGGGGCGGGTTTTACAATGAGCAGTTCTTC.

The chain uses TRBV3-1 and TRBJ1-2, with a weak D call TRBD1 (5 bases). Trimming removed 0 bases at V and 4 bases at J, with 9 bases between. The CDR3 runs to 14 residues. CDR1 is LGHDT and CDR2 is YNNKEL in the germline V gene (reference sequence). The CDR3 is CASSQDGGGYGYTF. The DNA of the CDR3 is TGTGCCAGCAGCCAAGATGGGGGGGGCTATGGCTACACCTTC. Full variable domain (outside the CDR3, taken from reference TRBV3-1 and TRBJ1-2): DTAVSQTPKYLVTQMGNDKSIKCEQNLGHDTMYWYKQDSKKFLKIMFSYNNKELIINETVPNRFSPKSPDKAHLNLHINSLELGDSAVYFCASSQDGGGYGYTFGSGTRLTVV.

This chain uses TRBV15 with TRBJ1-1; 7 positions agree with TRBD1. V dropped 5 bases and J dropped 1; count of bases not matched to a gene: 13. Germline V gene data show CDR1 as LNHNV and CDR2 as YYDKDF (reference sequence). The CDR3 loop spans 17 amino acids. The chain's CDR3 is CATSVRNPDRANTEAFF. DNA of the CDR3: TGTGCCACCAGCGTCAGGAACCCAGACAGGGCGAACACTGAAGCTTTCTTT.

This chain links TRBV20-1 with TRBJ1-6; D is ambiguous. The germline V and J ends were trimmed by 6 bases and 6 bases, with 15 bases remaining between them. The CDR3 covers 14 residues. Germline V gene sequence: CDR1 DFQATT, CDR2 SNEGSKA (reference sequence). The CDR3 nucleotides read TGCAGTGCCCCTCGGGAGGGCTTTAATTCACCCCTCCACTTT. Residues: CSAPREGFNSPLHF.

This clonotype has ten or more counts. The germline gene is not matched at one end of the junction; a read error may be the cause. The V and J genes are TRBV5-1 and TRBJ2-3; D perhaps matches TRBD2 (6 bases). This CDR3 spans 14 amino acids. CDR1 and CDR2 (germline): SGHRS, YFSETQ. Written as DNA, the CDR3 is TGTGCCAGCAGCTTGGAGGGTAGCACAGATACGCAGTATTTT. This encodes CASSLEGSTDTQYF.

This chain links TRBV7-2 with TRBJ1-2; D may be TRBD1 (5 bases). This CDR3 has 13 amino acids. The germline V gene has CDR1 SGHTA and CDR2 FQGNSA. The germline V and J ends were trimmed by 5 bases and 7 bases, with 14 bases remaining between them. CDR3 in amino acids: CASSPSRGGGYTF. As DNA, the CDR3 is TGTGCCAGCAGCCCCTCGAGGGGAGGTGGCTACACCTTC.

This chain joins TRBV12-3 or TRBV12-4 and TRBJ2-1; 15 positions match TRBD2. With 4 bases clipped from V and 8 bases from J, the junction kept 6 bases outside the gene matches. The CDR3 is made up of 16 amino acids. CDR3 sequence (DNA): TGTGCCAGCAGTTCCGGGACTAGCGGGAGGATCGATGAGCAGTTCTTC. It encodes CASSSGTSGRIDEQFF.

This clonotype was picked up a small number of times. This chain joins TRBV29-1 and TRBJ2-3; the D is unclear. V lost 4 bases, J lost 6 bases, and 14 bases lay in between. The germline V gene encodes CDR1 SQVTM and CDR2 ANQGSEA. CDR3 length: 13 amino acids. The CDR3 region has the DNA TGCAGCGTTGCAGCGTCAGGTCCGGATACGCAGTATTTT. It yields the protein CSVAASGPDTQYF.

This clonotype was seen a handful of times. The V and J genes are TRBV20-1 and TRBJ2-5, with D hard to call. V was pared by 3 bases and J by 4 bases, with 15 bases between. The CDR3 length is 14 residues. The germline gives CDR1 DFQATT, CDR2 SNEGSKA (reference sequence). The CDR3 DNA is TGCAGTGCTAGCGGCGGACCCTCTCTAGAGACCCAGTACTTC. Its protein is CSASGGPSLETQYF.

In this sample, this clonotype turned up a few times. The genes are TRBV12-3 or TRBV12-4 and TRBJ1-4; a weak D match, TRBD1 (5 bases). Trimming left V 3 bases short and J 5 bases short, with 13 bases between. The CDR3 is 15 residues long. Here the CDR3 reads CASSLEGRENEKLFF. In DNA form, the CDR3 reads TGTGCCAGCAGTTTGGAGGGACGGGAAAATGAAAAACTGTTTTTT.

The chain recombines TRBV11-3 with TRBJ2-5; the match to TRBD2 covers 7 bases. Germline V CDR1 and CDR2: SGHNT, YENEEA. There are 14 residues in the CDR3. Germline trimming cut 5 bases from V and 5 bases from J; bases unmatched to any gene: 8. The CDR3 region is CASSPGRGHETQYF. DNA of the CDR3: TGTGCCAGCAGCCCGGGGAGGGGCCACGAGACCCAGTACTTC.

V gene TRBV20-1 combines with J gene TRBJ1-1; maybe TRBD1 (6 bases). V lost 5 bases, J lost 6 bases, and 22 bases lay in between. This CDR3 is 15 amino acids long. Germline CDR1 is DFQATT and CDR2 is SNEGSKA (reference sequence). The CDR3 loop reads CSAQARGHRSSEAFF. The CDR3 nucleotides are TGCAGTGCTCAAGCACGGGGACATAGAAGCTCTGAAGCTTTCTTT.

This clonotype showed up just a few times. CDR3 DNA: TGTGCCAGCAGTTTATCGATTGCAGGGGCTCGGGGCTACGAGCAGTACTTC. Translating gives CASSLSIAGARGYEQYF. The rearrangement joins TRBV27 to TRBJ2-7, with D possibly being TRBD1 (6 bases). Germline CDR1 and CDR2: MNHEY and SMNVEV (reference sequence). Trimming shortened V by 0 bases and J by 3 bases, and 18 bases separated the two germline ends. There are 17 residues in the CDR3.

This clonotype was found a few times. CDR3 DNA: TGCAGTGTCCCCCGGTCAGGGTTAGAGACCCAGTACTTC. It encodes CSVPRSGLETQYF. The chain joins TRBV20-1 to TRBJ2-5, with a possible D match to TRBD1 (5 bases). This CDR3 is built from 13 residues. Germline CDR1 reads DFQATT; CDR2 reads SNEGSKA (reference sequence). The ends were cut back, 7 bases at V and 4 bases at J, with 16 bases in the middle.

This clonotype was counted only a few times. The chain couples TRBV4-3 to TRBJ2-2; weak D call: TRBD1 (6 bases). Germline V gives CDR1 LGHNA, CDR2 YSLEER. CDR3 length: 16 residues. Trimming shortened V by 1 base and J by 4 bases, and 13 bases separated the two germline ends. The CDR3 here is CASSQVRGTTTGELFF. In nucleotides, the CDR3 is TGCGCCAGCAGCCAAGTTAGGGGGACAACCACCGGGGAGCTGTTTTTT.

The V gene is TRBV20-1, the J gene TRBJ1-4, with D uncertain. Trimming left V 0 bases short and J 0 bases short, with 8 bases between. This CDR3 has 15 amino acids. Germline V gene lookup returns CDR1 DFQATT and CDR2 SNEGSKA (reference sequence). The CDR3 region is CSARDLAATNEKLFF. The CDR3, as DNA: TGCAGTGCTAGAGATCTGGCAGCAACTAATGAAAAACTGTTTTTT.

V usage is TRBV7-2 and J usage is TRBJ1-1; 8 bases map to TRBD1. With V trimmed by 5 bases and J by 1 base, 12 bases remained unmatched. The CDR3 totals 17 residues. CDR1 SGHTA and CDR2 FQGNSA come from the germline V gene. This CDR3 reads CASSDFTSGGSNTEAFF. The CDR3 DNA reads TGTGCCAGCAGCGATTTCACTTCAGGGGGCTCGAACACTGAAGCTTTCTTT.

V and J are TRBV2 and TRBJ1-4; TRBD1 matches 8 bases. After removal of 7 bases from V and 11 bases from J, the junction contained 12 bases not matched to a gene. Per the germline V gene, CDR1 is SNHLY and CDR2 is FYNNEI. The CDR3 is 14 residues long. The CDR3 sequence is CASIGRTGSYKLFF. CDR3 DNA sequence: TGTGCCAGCATTGGCCGGACAGGGAGTTACAAACTGTTTTTT.

This clonotype appeared a few times. The chain carries TRBV20-1 and TRBJ2-1, with D perhaps given as TRBD1 or TRBD2 (5 bases each). In germline, CDR1 is DFQATT, CDR2 SNEGSKA (reference sequence). Between the trimmed V and J ends, which lost 5 bases and 4 bases, there was a span of 18 bases. The CDR3 loop spans 15 amino acids. CDR3 sequence (DNA): TGCAGTGCTCGGGGTGGCCCAGGGAATTACAATGAGCAGTTCTTC. Its protein is CSARGGPGNYNEQFF.

The sample holds a few counts of this clonotype. The V call is TRBV5-1, the J call TRBJ2-1, with TRBD2 matching 14 bases. The germline gives CDR1 SGHRS, CDR2 YFSETQ. Trimming removed 4 bases from V and 7 bases from J; junction bases left unmatched: 4. The CDR3 has 15 residues. This CDR3 is CASSHGTSGSNEQFF. The CDR3 region has the DNA TGCGCCAGCAGCCACGGGACTAGCGGGAGTAATGAGCAGTTCTTC.

The chain links TRBV15 to TRBJ1-1; unclear D gene. Trimming pared 0 bases from V and 1 base from J, leaving 6 bases between. This CDR3 is 14 amino acids long. Per germline, CDR1 LNHNV and CDR2 YYDKDF (reference sequence). CDR3 residues: CATSRDNGNTEAFF. DNA of the CDR3: TGTGCCACCAGCAGAGATAACGGGAACACTGAAGCTTTCTTT.

This clonotype was seen repeatedly, ten times or more. The genes are TRBV3-1 and TRBJ2-7; no definite D call. Trimming stripped 1 base from V and 2 bases from J, with 0 bases between. From germline, CDR1 is LGHDT and CDR2 YNNKEL (reference sequence). The CDR3 runs to 11 residues. The CDR3 DNA reads as TGTGCCAGCAGCCAAGCCTACGAGCAGTACTTC. This gives the protein CASSQAYEQYF.